The 26 T cell receptor beta chains in this list originate from one sample, sequenced in a study of blood T cell repertoires in COVID-19. TCRdb's table, derived via immunoSEQ multiplex PCR, lists solely in-frame clones and lacks some. The table includes about 170,000 clones, about 83% detected once. Sequenced input: PBMCs or T cells enriched from blood (not recorded which). These TCRs come from a woman in her forties or fifties in a cohort exposed to, infected with or recovered from COVID-19 (not recorded which).

The V and J genes are TRBV5-1 and TRBJ2-7; D unclear. Germline lookup yields CDR1 SGHRS and CDR2 YFSETQ. This CDR3 comprises 14 residues. The V gene lost 0 bases and the J gene lost 0 bases, with 7 bases spanning the gap. The CDR3: CASSLDSRSYEQYF. The CDR3 region has the DNA TGCGCCAGCAGCTTGGACAGCCGCTCCTACGAGCAGTACTTC.

V and J are TRBV12-3 or TRBV12-4 and TRBJ1-1; D may be TRBD1 (5 bases). This CDR3 contains 13 residues. Trimming took off 5 bases at V and 0 bases at J, with 7 bases between the two ends. The DNA of the CDR3 is TGTGCCAGCAGTCTACAGGTGAACACTGAAGCTTTCTTT. This gives the protein CASSLQVNTEAFF.

V usage is TRBV2 and J usage is TRBJ2-7, with TRBD2 matching 10 bases. In germline, CDR1 is SNHLY, CDR2 FYNNEI. V dropped 8 bases and J dropped 0; count of bases not matched to a gene: 7. The CDR3 has 15 residues. The CDR3 is CASRAASGSSYEQYF. CDR3 sequence (DNA): TGTGCCAGCCGTGCGGCTAGCGGGAGCTCCTACGAGCAGTACTTC.

The V gene is TRBV19, the J gene TRBJ2-7; 7 nucleotides match TRBD1. The CDR3 totals 15 residues. The ends lost 4 bases at V and 3 bases at J; junction bases unmatched: 9. Germline V gives CDR1 LNHDA, CDR2 SQIVND (reference sequence). CDR3 loop: CASSTQGDLSYEQYF. The CDR3 bases are TGTGCCAGTAGTACCCAGGGGGATTTAAGCTACGAGCAGTACTTC.

This clone occurred once. The J gene is TRBJ2-3, the V gene TRBV15; perhaps TRBD1 as D (6 bases). CDR3 size: 16 residues. Germline CDR1 reads LNHNV; CDR2 reads YYDKDF (reference sequence). The V end lost 4 bases, the J end lost 3 bases, and 17 bases lay between the germline ends. In nucleotides, the CDR3 is TGTGCCACCAGCAATGGGACATGGCTTTCAACAGATACGCAGTATTTT. Its translation: CATSNGTWLSTDTQYF.

This clone was found a few times. The V call is TRBV27, the J call TRBJ1-3; 7 nucleotides agree with TRBD1. V lost 6 bases to trimming and J lost 0 bases; unmatched junction nucleotides: 5. Germline V CDR1 and CDR2: MNHEY, SMNVEV (reference sequence). The CDR3 contains 15 residues. The CDR3 DNA follows: TGTGCCAGCAGCCGGGACAGAAGCTCTGGAAACACCATATATTTT. Its protein product is CASSRDRSSGNTIYF.

The rearrangement uses TRBV9 and TRBJ2-1, with D possibly being TRBD2 (5 bases). The CDR3 sequence is 14 residues long. V gave up 0 bases and J gave up 11 bases, with 15 bases separating them. CDR1 and CDR2 from the germline V gene are SGDLS and YYNGEE. The CDR3 here is CASSVAGDVGKQFF. Written as DNA, the CDR3 is TGTGCCAGCAGCGTAGCCGGGGATGTCGGTAAGCAGTTCTTC.

The chain carries TRBV30 and TRBJ2-6; no clear D gene. The CDR3 length is 15 residues. V lost 4 bases to trimming and J lost 0 bases, with 10 bases between them. Germline lookup yields CDR1 GTSNPN and CDR2 SVGIG (reference sequence). The CDR3 nucleotides are TGTGCCTGGACTCTTGGAGTCTCTGGGGCCAACGTCCTGACTTTC. As protein: CAWTLGVSGANVLTF.

The count of this clone is one. V is TRBV9 and J is TRBJ2-1; D unresolved. Trimming took 0 bases from V and 0 from J, leaving 7 bases between them. Per the germline V gene, CDR1 is SGDLS and CDR2 is YYNGEE. This CDR3 is built from 15 residues. CDR3 amino acids: CASSVVSSSYNEQFF. The CDR3, as DNA: TGTGCCAGCAGCGTAGTGAGTAGCTCCTACAATGAGCAGTTCTTC.

The chain combines TRBV10-3 with TRBJ1-2, with D tentatively TRBD1 (6 bases). CDR1 is ENHRY, CDR2 SYGVKD, per germline. V was clipped by 2 bases and J by 1 base, with 17 bases between them. This CDR3 is built from 17 residues. The CDR3 loop reads CAISEPMGQGLNYGYTF. The CDR3 nucleotides are TGTGCCATCAGTGAGCCCATGGGGCAGGGGCTTAACTATGGCTACACCTTC.

The chain uses TRBV18 and TRBJ1-5; D unclear. Deletions cut 2 bases from V and 11 bases from J, with 13 bases between. The CDR3 contains 13 residues. The germline V gene has CDR1 KGHSH and CDR2 LQKENI. CDR3 amino acids: CASSPAQDGAQHF. In nucleotides, the CDR3 is TGTGCCAGCTCACCAGCGCAGGACGGGGCCCAGCATTTT.

The chain uses TRBV19 and TRBJ2-5, with 7 bases matching TRBD1. Unmatched junction bases numbered 5, after V lost 3 bases and J lost 7 bases. The germline CDR1 and CDR2 sequences are LNHDA and SQIVND (reference sequence). The CDR3 runs 13 residues. The CDR3 DNA follows: TGTGCCAGTAGTATTACAGGGGTGGGGACCCAGTACTTC. This sequence encodes CASSITGVGTQYF.

The rearrangement uses TRBV10-1 and TRBJ1-3, with D hard to call. The CDR3 runs to 15 residues. Germline values: CDR1 WNHNN, CDR2 SYGVQD (reference sequence). V lost 0 bases and J lost 2, with 8 bases in between. The CDR3 DNA reads as TGCGCCAGCAGTGAGTCGGGGAGCCCTGGAAACACCATATATTTT. It encodes CASSESGSPGNTIYF.

This chain links TRBV11-2 with TRBJ2-7, with a weak D call TRBD2 (6 bases). The CDR3 contains 17 residues. V lost 6 bases to trimming and J lost 4 bases, with 25 bases between them. CDR1 and CDR2 from the germline V gene are SGHAT and FQNNGV. The CDR3 coding sequence is TGTGCCAGCAGGCTCAACTCAGCGGCGGGGTTGTATTACGAGCAGTACTTC. Its protein is CASRLNSAAGLYYEQYF.

Written as DNA, the CDR3 is TGTGCCAGCAGCTTGGCCTTGTTGCGGGAGGGCCTGGGTACGCAGTATTTT. Amino acid sequence: CASSLALLREGLGTQYF. The chain carries TRBV5-4 and TRBJ2-3, with TRBD2 matching 9 bases. The CDR3 has 17 residues. V lost 0 bases to trimming and J lost 8 bases; unmatched junction nucleotides: 13. Germline CDR1 and CDR2: SGHNT and YYREEE (reference sequence).

V usage is TRBV7-6 and J usage is TRBJ2-5, with D maybe TRBD1 (6 bases). V was trimmed by 0 bases and J by 2 bases, leaving 16 bases between them. Germline CDR1 SGHVS, CDR2 FNYEAQ. The CDR3 spans 17 residues. The CDR3 spells CASSLAVQGRVQETQYF. The CDR3 DNA reads as TGTGCCAGCAGCTTAGCGGTGCAGGGGCGAGTTCAAGAGACCCAGTACTTC. Looking up the rest from reference TRBV7-6 and TRBJ2-5 gives the full variable domain: GAGVSQSPRYKVTKRGQDVALRCDPISGHVSLYWYRQALGQGPEFLTYFNYEAQQDKSGLPNDRFSAERPEGSISTLTIQRTEQRDSAMYRCASSLAVQGRVQETQYFGPGTRLLVL.

The rearrangement uses TRBV7-9 and TRBJ1-5, with TRBD1 as a possible D gene (5 bases). V was pared by 1 base and J by 7 bases, with 8 bases between. The CDR3 totals 13 residues. CDR1 and CDR2 from the germline V gene are SEHNR and FQNEAQ (reference sequence). The DNA of the CDR3 is TGTGCCAGCAGCTTAGGGACATCGCAGCCCCAGCATTTT. Amino acids: CASSLGTSQPQHF.

The CDR3 DNA reads TGTGCCAGCAAAGGGGACAATCAGCCCCAGCATTTT. Translating it yields CASKGDNQPQHF. The gene calls are TRBV2 and TRBJ1-5, with D possibly TRBD1 on 5 matching bases. The CDR3 extends over 12 amino acids. The germline CDR1 and CDR2 sequences are SNHLY and FYNNEI. Trimming took 7 bases from V and 3 from J, leaving 7 bases between them.

V and J are TRBV6-5 and TRBJ2-7; no reliable D call. Germline loops: CDR1 MNHEY, CDR2 SVGAGI. Trimming cost V 7 bases and J 6 bases, with 16 bases left between them. This CDR3 comprises 13 residues. The CDR3 loop is CASMQGTAFEQYF. The CDR3 DNA sequence: TGTGCCAGCATGCAAGGAACAGCCTTCGAGCAGTACTTC.

The chain is built from TRBV11-2 and TRBJ2-7, with 9 bases fitting TRBD1. The junction had 7 bases not matched to a gene; V was cut back by 3 bases and J by 7 bases. This CDR3 comprises 14 residues. The germline CDR1 and CDR2 sequences are SGHAT and FQNNGV. The CDR3 nucleotides read TGTGCCAGCAGCTTCCCGGGACAGGGAGGGGAGCAGTACTTC. Translation gives CASSFPGQGGEQYF.

This clone was counted only a few times. The rearrangement links TRBV5-4 to TRBJ2-5; 9 positions agree with TRBD2. This CDR3 contains 15 residues. Germline V gene sequence: CDR1 SGHNT, CDR2 YYREEE (reference sequence). Trimming removed 1 base from V and 5 bases from J; junction bases left unmatched: 6. CDR3 loop: CASSLRLAGMETQYF. CDR3 nucleotides: TGTGCCAGCAGCTTGAGGCTAGCGGGGATGGAGACCCAGTACTTC.

The chain joins TRBV7-9 to TRBJ1-4, with 7 bases fitting TRBD1. CDR1 and CDR2 from the germline V gene are SEHNR and FQNEAQ (reference sequence). The CDR3 contains 15 residues. The J segment lost 8 bases and the V segment lost 5 bases, leaving 11 bases of the junction unmatched. In nucleotides, the CDR3 is TGTGCCAGCAGCCCTGGAAGGGGGCGAGGGGAAAAACTGTTTTTT. Its translation is CASSPGRGRGEKLFF.

In this sample, this clone turned up a few times. The rearrangement links TRBV23-1 to TRBJ1-6; D unresolved. TRBV23-1 is designated an ORF whose function remains uncertain. This CDR3 contains 17 residues. The V and J ends lost 3 bases and 6 bases respectively, with 18 bases between them. CDR3 amino acids: CASSHAREGVGNSPLHF. The CDR3 region has the DNA TGCGCCAGCAGTCATGCCCGGGAGGGTGTAGGTAATTCACCCCTCCACTTT.

V gene TRBV28 combines with J gene TRBJ2-1, with 8 bases identical to TRBD2. With 4 bases clipped from V and 0 bases from J, the junction kept 2 bases outside the gene matches. CDR1 MDHEN and CDR2 SYDVKM come from the germline V gene. The CDR3 is 15 residues long. The CDR3 region is CASSSGGVSYNEQFF. The CDR3 region has the DNA TGTGCCAGCAGTTCCGGGGGGGTCTCCTACAATGAGCAGTTCTTC.

In its sample, this clone was seen once. The rearrangement links TRBV7-9 to TRBJ1-1; D remains unclear. The CDR3 totals 12 residues. Trimming pared 3 bases from V and 8 bases from J, leaving 10 bases between. Germline lookup yields CDR1 SEHNR and CDR2 FQNEAQ (reference sequence). In DNA, the CDR3 is TGTGCCAGCAGCTTCGAGATTAAGGAAGCTTTCTTT. Protein: CASSFEIKEAFF. Variable domain in full (rest from reference TRBV7-9 and TRBJ1-1): DTGVSQNPRHKITKRGQNVTFRCDPISEHNRLYWYRQTLGQGPEFLTYFQNEAQLEKSRLLSDRFSAERPKGSFSTLEIQRTEQGDSAMYLCASSFEIKEAFFGQGTRLTVV.

For the CDR3, the DNA is TGCAGTGCTAGTCCCGGGAACACTGAAGCTTTCTTT. It codes for CSASPGNTEAFF. The chain combines TRBV20-1 with TRBJ1-1; no firm D call. The CDR3 is 12 residues long. V was clipped by 3 bases and J by 1 base, with 6 bases between them. Germline CDR1 reads DFQATT; CDR2 reads SNEGSKA (reference sequence).